The 20 T cell receptor beta chains presented below share a single source sample, sequenced in a study of OX40 agonist ivuxolimab in advanced cancers. Some clones are missing from TCRdb's copy, which holds only in-frame ones; the method was immunoSEQ multiplex PCR. The top ten clones hold roughly 3.9% of a sample with approximately 50,000 clones, approximately 80% of them seen once. The sequences come from CD4+ or CD8+ T cells sorted from blood, collected in a trial of the OX40 agonist ivuxolimab. The origin of the receptors is an adult with an advanced solid tumor such as melanoma, head and neck, liver or kidney cancer.

The gene calls are TRBV6-6 and TRBJ2-3; 8 bases map to TRBD2. Trimming at V came to 5 bases and at J to 5 bases, leaving 12 bases not matched to a gene. There are 16 residues in the CDR3. Germline assignment: CDR1 MNHNY and CDR2 SVGAGI (reference sequence). Written as DNA, the CDR3 is TGTGCCAGCAGTAGCCGACGGGGGGGCTTGATAGATACGCAGTATTTT. Residues: CASSSRRGGLIDTQYF.

This chain joins TRBV5-1 and TRBJ1-4, with a weak D call TRBD1 (5 bases). Trimming removed 6 bases from V and 7 bases from J, with 16 bases in between. The CDR3 consists of 14 residues. The germline V gene has CDR1 SGHRS and CDR2 YFSETQ. The CDR3 is CASTPRGDGEKLFF. CDR3 bases: TGCGCCAGCACCCCGAGAGGGGATGGTGAAAAACTGTTTTTT.

The rearrangement uses TRBV14 and TRBJ2-7; 9 bases line up with TRBD1. The length of the CDR3 is 14 residues. The germline V gene encodes CDR1 SGHDN and CDR2 FVKESK. J gave up 4 bases and V 4 bases, and 5 bases lay outside the gene matches. The CDR3 DNA follows: TGTGCCAGCAGCCTGGGGACAGGGTTTTACGAGCAGTACTTC. Translation gives CASSLGTGFYEQYF.

The V call is TRBV5-6, the J call TRBJ2-6, with TRBD2 as a possible D gene (5 bases). The CDR3 totals 16 residues. The V gene's germline CDR1 is SGHDT and CDR2 YYEEEE. V lost 0 bases, J lost 0 bases, and 7 bases lay in between. CDR3 bases: TGTGCCAGCAGCTTGGCGGGGAACTCTGGGGCCAACGTCCTGACTTTC. Its translation is CASSLAGNSGANVLTF. Full variable domain (rest looked up from reference TRBV5-6 and TRBJ2-6): DAGVTQSPTHLIKTRGQQVTLRCSPKSGHDTVSWYQQALGQGPQFIFQYYEEEERQRGNFPDRFSGHQFPNYSSELNVNALLLGDSALYLCASSLAGNSGANVLTFGAGSRLTVL.

J is TRBJ2-1 and V is TRBV4-1; D is possibly TRBD1 or TRBD2 (5 bases each). Germline CDR1 reads MGHRA; CDR2 reads YSYEKL. Trimming stripped 4 bases from V and 0 bases from J, with 16 bases between. This CDR3 has 17 amino acids. The CDR3 protein is CASSPRRGASSYNEQFF. CDR3 DNA sequence: TGCGCCAGCAGCCCAAGAAGGGGAGCGAGCTCCTACAATGAGCAGTTCTTC.

This clone was seen a handful of times. The chain links TRBV5-5 to TRBJ2-7, with D perhaps assigned TRBD1 or TRBD2 (5 bases each). The germline CDR1 and CDR2 sequences are SGHKS and YYEKEE (reference sequence). CDR3 size: 14 residues. V was pared by 4 bases and J by 1 base, with 12 bases between. CDR3 in amino acids: CASSRDGPSYEQYF. The CDR3 nucleotides are TGTGCCAGCAGCCGGGACGGTCCTTCCTACGAGCAGTACTTC.

This clone was seen ten or more times. In DNA, the CDR3 is TGTGCCAGCAGCTTTCGGACACCCTCTTACAATGAGCAGTTCTTC. It translates to CASSFRTPSYNEQFF. The genes are TRBV5-6 and TRBJ2-1; D perhaps matches TRBD1 (5 bases). V was pared by 2 bases and J by 4 bases, with 13 bases between. CDR1 and CDR2 (germline): SGHDT, YYEEEE. This CDR3 region has 15 residues.

This chain joins TRBV28 and TRBJ2-5; D gene uncertain. The V gene's germline CDR1 is MDHEN and CDR2 SYDVKM. The CDR3 runs to 11 residues. Trimming took off 8 bases at V and 5 bases at J, with 9 bases between the two ends. The CDR3 here is CASLGRETQYF. The CDR3 DNA is TGTGCCAGCTTGGGAAGGGAGACCCAGTACTTC.

The chain couples TRBV7-3 to TRBJ1-1; tentatively, D is TRBD1 (5 bases). The CDR3 runs to 15 residues. Deletions cut 2 bases from V and 0 bases from J, with 10 bases between. CDR1 is SGHTA and CDR2 is FQGTGA in the germline V gene. CDR3 nucleotide sequence: TGTGCCAGCAGCTTATTCAGGGATATGAACACTGAAGCTTTCTTT. It specifies CASSLFRDMNTEAFF.

In nucleotides, the CDR3 is TGTGCCAGCAGCCCAGGACCGGGACAGGGATCCTACGAGCAGTACTTC. It is translated as CASSPGPGQGSYEQYF. V is TRBV13 and J is TRBJ2-7, with 9 positions matching TRBD1. Germline-derived CDR1 and CDR2 are PRHDT and FYEKMQ (reference sequence). CDR3 length: 16 amino acids. V gave up 5 bases and J gave up 1 base; unmatched junction bases: 9.

The J gene is TRBJ2-6, the V gene TRBV2, with D unresolved. Germline V gene data show CDR1 as SNHLY and CDR2 as FYNNEI. The CDR3 is 15 amino acids. Trimming shortened V by 3 bases and J by 1 base, and 7 bases separated the two germline ends. CDR3 loop: CASSDLWSGANVLTF. The DNA of the CDR3 is TGTGCCAGCAGTGATCTTTGGTCTGGGGCCAACGTCCTGACTTTC.

This clone was recorded a few times. This chain links TRBV6-5 with TRBJ1-5; D remains unclear. This CDR3 region has 13 residues. The V gene's germline CDR1 is MNHEY and CDR2 SVGAGI. V was pared by 4 bases and J by 4 bases, with 8 bases between. The CDR3 DNA reads as TGTGCCAGCAGTTTCGACCCTAATCAGCCCCAGCATTTT. It encodes CASSFDPNQPQHF.

V gene TRBV10-1 combines with J gene TRBJ1-2; 9 bases align to TRBD1. The CDR3 has 15 residues. J was trimmed by 6 bases and V by 5 bases; bases with no gene match: 10. Germline CDR1 reads WNHNN; CDR2 reads SYGVQD (reference sequence). CDR3 residues: CASSWDRAGKNGYTF. In nucleotides, the CDR3 is TGCGCCAGCAGTTGGGACAGGGCCGGTAAAAATGGCTACACCTTC.

The genes are TRBV5-6 and TRBJ1-2; a weak D match, TRBD1 (6 bases). Germline V gives CDR1 SGHDT, CDR2 YYEEEE. The germline V and J ends were trimmed by 2 bases and 4 bases, with 9 bases remaining between them. The CDR3 has 13 residues. CDR3 nucleotide sequence: TGTGCCAGCAGCTTCCGACAGGTCTATGGCTACACCTTC. Its protein is CASSFRQVYGYTF.

V is TRBV11-2 and J is TRBJ2-1, with a weak D call TRBD2 (6 bases). CDR3 size: 15 residues. Trimming took 5 bases from V and 1 from J, leaving 12 bases between them. Looked up from germline, CDR1 is SGHAT and CDR2 is FQNNGV. The CDR3 sequence is CASSPGTSSYNEQFF. In DNA, the CDR3 is TGTGCCAGCAGCCCCGGGACTTCATCCTACAATGAGCAGTTCTTC.

The chain uses TRBV6-5 and TRBJ2-1; tentative D call: TRBD2 (6 bases). Germline V lookup: CDR1 MNHEY, CDR2 SVGAGI. V lost 0 bases and J 9 bases, leaving 18 bases between the germline ends. The length of the CDR3 is 16 residues. The CDR3 DNA is TGTGCCAGCAGTTACTCTGGTAGCGGAACCCGCGGTGAGCAGTTCTTC. Its translation: CASSYSGSGTRGEQFF.

The chain couples TRBV7-9 to TRBJ1-5, with 7 bases fitting TRBD1. V shed 2 bases, J shed 4 bases, and the junction held 2 bases outside the gene matches. The CDR3 loop spans 14 amino acids. The V gene's germline CDR1 is SEHNR and CDR2 FQNEAQ (reference sequence). The CDR3, as DNA: TGTGCCAGCAGCTTATCACAGGGGAATCAGCCCCAGCATTTT. Translated, it gives CASSLSQGNQPQHF.

The genes are TRBV29-1 and TRBJ1-2, with TRBD1 identical over 8 bases. CDR1 and CDR2 (germline): SQVTM, ANQGSEA. The CDR3 contains 14 residues. V was pared by 3 bases and J by 8 bases, with 11 bases of the junction left unmatched. The CDR3: CSVDRQGIGQGYTF. The CDR3 DNA reads as TGCAGCGTTGACCGACAGGGGATAGGCCAAGGCTACACCTTC.

CDR3 DNA: TGTGCCAGCAGCTTATCTGCTGGAGGTGTAACCGGGGAGCTGTTTTTT. Translation: CASSLSAGGVTGELFF. V and J are TRBV7-3 and TRBJ2-2; perhaps TRBD2 as D (5 bases). V lost 2 bases and J 5 bases, leaving 15 bases between the germline ends. Germline V CDR1 and CDR2: SGHTA, FQGTGA. The CDR3 spans 16 residues.

The genes are TRBV6-4 and TRBJ2-1; 8 nucleotides align to TRBD2. V was pared by 6 bases and J by 11 bases, with 9 bases of the junction left unmatched. This CDR3 spans 13 amino acids. Germline assignment: CDR1 MRHNA and CDR2 SNTAGT. The CDR3 sequence: CASRTSEPTKQFF. The CDR3 coding sequence is TGTGCCAGCAGGACTAGCGAACCCACCAAGCAGTTCTTC.